Presented here are 8 T cell receptor beta chains from one specimen sequenced in a study of blood T cell repertoires in COVID-19. The protocol was immunoSEQ multiplex PCR, while the TCRdb copy is restricted to in-frame clones and leaves out a portion. The sample lists under 150,000 clones, 75% to 90% occurring once. The sample was peripheral blood. Receptor source: a man between 65 and 79 years old with acute or convalescent COVID-19.

This sequence joins TRBV3-1 (or the pseudogene TRBV3-2) and TRBJ2-2; 7 nucleotides line up with TRBD2. Per the germline V gene, CDR1 is LGHDT and CDR2 is YNNKEL (reference sequence). Germline trimming cut 6 bases from V and 4 bases from J; bases unmatched to any gene: 11. The CDR3 extends over 16 amino acids. DNA for the CDR3: TGTGCCAGCAGTCGAAGCGGGGCCGCTTTCACCGGGGAGCTGTTTTTT. Protein sequence: CASSRSGAAFTGELFF.

This clone was seen just once. The rearrangement links TRBV7-2 to TRBJ1-3, with D unclear. This CDR3 is 17 amino acids long. V was clipped by 2 bases and J by 0 bases, with 14 bases between them. Germline CDR1 reads SGHTA; CDR2 reads FQGNSA. Written as DNA, the CDR3 is TGTGCCAGCAGCTTAAAAGTCGGCGGGAGCTCTGGAAACACCATATATTTT. Its translation: CASSLKVGGSSGNTIYF.

The chain couples TRBV6-5 to TRBJ2-1; TRBD2 matches 14 bases. CDR1 MNHEY and CDR2 SVGAGI come from the germline V gene. This CDR3 region has 14 residues. V lost 6 bases, J lost 8 bases, and 3 bases stayed unmatched. CDR3 DNA sequence: TGTGCCAGCAGCGGGACTAGCGGGGGCCATGAGCAGTTCTTC. Translated: CASSGTSGGHEQFF.

The genes are TRBV6-5 and TRBJ1-5; D ambiguous. This CDR3 has 14 amino acids. V was clipped by 0 bases and J by 7 bases, with 10 bases between them. Germline CDR1 MNHEY, CDR2 SVGAGI. CDR3 in DNA: TGTGCCAGCAGTTACTCGGGTACAGCCCAGCCCCAGCATTTT. Protein: CASSYSGTAQPQHF.

The rearrangement uses TRBV5-1 and TRBJ2-1, with 9 bases matching TRBD2. The V and J ends lost 4 bases and 4 bases, in that order; junction bases with no gene match: 3. The CDR3 covers 14 residues. Looked up from germline, CDR1 is SGHRS and CDR2 is YFSETQ. The CDR3 DNA sequence: TGCGCCAGCAGCGCGGGGGGGAATTACAATGAGCAGTTCTTC. Amino acids: CASSAGGNYNEQFF.

The J gene is TRBJ1-6, the V gene TRBV7-2, with TRBD1 matching 12 bases. The CDR3 has 16 amino acids. Per germline, CDR1 SGHTA and CDR2 FQGNSA. After removal of 0 bases from V and 9 bases from J, the junction contained 3 bases not matched to a gene. The CDR3 here is CASSLAGQGAGSPLHF. Here the CDR3 DNA reads TGTGCCAGCAGCTTAGCGGGACAGGGGGCCGGTTCACCCCTCCACTTT.

This chain connects TRBV18 to TRBJ2-3, with 9 bases fitting TRBD2. Germline lookup yields CDR1 KGHSH and CDR2 LQKENI. Trimming at V came to 4 bases and at J to 1 base, leaving 3 bases not matched to a gene. The CDR3 loop spans 15 amino acids. The CDR3 loop is CASSRIAGGTDTQYF. CDR3 nucleotides: TGTGCCAGCTCACGTATAGCGGGGGGCACAGATACGCAGTATTTT.

This clone has a single count. The chain links TRBV14 to TRBJ2-3; possible D gene TRBD1, 6 bases. The CDR3 runs 17 residues. CDR1 is SGHDN and CDR2 is FVKESK in the germline V gene. V lost 2 bases to trimming and J lost 0 bases, with 15 bases between them. CDR3 DNA sequence: TGTGCCAGCAGCCAACCGGACAGCAAGTTTAGCACAGATACGCAGTATTTT. Translated: CASSQPDSKFSTDTQYF.